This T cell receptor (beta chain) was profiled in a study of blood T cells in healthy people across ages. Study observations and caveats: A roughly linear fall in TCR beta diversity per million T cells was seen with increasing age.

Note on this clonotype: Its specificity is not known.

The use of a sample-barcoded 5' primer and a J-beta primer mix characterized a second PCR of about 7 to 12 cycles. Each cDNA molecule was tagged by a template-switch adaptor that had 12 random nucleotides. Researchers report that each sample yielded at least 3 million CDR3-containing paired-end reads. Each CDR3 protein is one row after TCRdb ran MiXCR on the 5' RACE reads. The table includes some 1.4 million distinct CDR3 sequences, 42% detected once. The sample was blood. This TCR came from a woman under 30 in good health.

This CDR3 is CASSAGQVYEQYF. CDR3 sequence (DNA): TGTGCCAGTAGTGCGGGACAGGTCTACGAGCAGTACTTC. The J gene is TRBJ2-5, the V gene TRBV19, with 8 bases aligning to TRBD1. The J call is in doubt because the DNA end fits TRBJ2-7 better. The germline gives CDR1 LNHDA, CDR2 SQIVND (reference sequence). The CDR3 has 13 residues.